This T cell receptor (beta chain) was captured by sequencing in a study of T cells in Graves' hyperthyroidism and ophthalmopathy. RNA transcripts yielded amplified TCR beta CDR3 regions. An initial round of RT-PCR targeting the TCR CDR3 relied on the HTBI primer set. TCRdb independently ran MiXCR on the multiplex PCR reads; one entry per CDR3 protein. The sample lists over 250,000 distinct CDR3 sequences; 20% to 25% were seen once. This clonotype was counted at least ten times. In making diagnoses, clinical symptoms, serum thyroxine and TRAb, thyroid ultrasound and orbital computed tomography were all used. Material for sequencing was blood. This sequence originates from a man aged 35-49 years with Graves' hyperthyroidism that later progressed to Graves' ophthalmopathy.

The CDR3 sequence: CASRQDPGTNQPQHF. In nucleotides, the CDR3 is TGTGCCAGCAGACAAGACCCCGGGACTAATCAGCCCCAGCATTTT. The chain carries TRBV6-2 or TRBV6-3 and TRBJ1-5, with D perhaps matching TRBD1 (5 bases). V lost 6 bases, J lost 4 bases, and 16 bases lay in between. The CDR3 contains 15 residues. Germline lookup yields CDR1 MNHEY and CDR2 SVGEGT.